Listed here are 29 T cell receptor beta chains from one sample, sequenced in a study of T cell repertoires in aging, cancer and after chemotherapy. Amplification of TCR beta used genomic DNA extracted from peripheral blood. Multiplex touch-down PCR with TRB-A/B primers amplified rearranged V-D-J TRB sequences. Via MiXCR, TCRdb re-called the multiplex PCR reads, giving one row per CDR3 protein. The data show some 7,000 distinct CDR3 sequences, about 26% seen once. Sequencing was carried out using blood. Every receptor here comes from a human donor with a blood cancer. The donor label of this sample is uncertain.

This clonotype was recorded a few times. The chain recombines TRBV6-4 with TRBJ2-1; D possibly corresponds to TRBD2 (6 bases). The CDR3 extends over 16 amino acids. V was clipped by 0 bases and J by 3 bases, with 12 bases between them. Per the germline V gene, CDR1 is MRHNA and CDR2 is SNTAGT. This chain's CDR3 is CASSDSKAGDYNEQFF. CDR3 DNA sequence: TGTGCCAGCAGTGACTCTAAAGCGGGTGACTACAATGAGCAGTTCTTC.

In this sample, this clonotype is medium-sized. V usage is TRBV19 and J usage is TRBJ1-1; TRBD1 might be the D (6 bases). The CDR3 is 12 amino acids. CDR1 is LNHDA, CDR2 SQIVND, per germline (reference sequence). Trimming left V 6 bases short and J 5 bases short, with 10 bases between. CDR3 in amino acids: CASSQDRTEAFF. For the CDR3, the DNA is TGTGCCAGTAGCCAGGACAGAACTGAAGCTTTCTTT.

This clonotype was detected ten times or more. The chain carries TRBV27 and TRBJ2-7, with 9 bases that match TRBD2. V shed 4 bases, J shed 0 bases, and the junction held 4 bases outside the gene matches. The CDR3 is 15 residues long. Germline V gives CDR1 MNHEY, CDR2 SMNVEV (reference sequence). The CDR3, as DNA: TGTGCCAGCAGTTCGAGCGGGGGGTACTCCTACGAGCAGTACTTC. Residues: CASSSSGGYSYEQYF.

The chain is built from TRBV6-5 and TRBJ1-6; D is perhaps TRBD1 (5 bases). The CDR3 is 14 residues long. Trimming shortened V by 2 bases and J by 11 bases, and 13 bases separated the two germline ends. The germline V gene has CDR1 MNHEY and CDR2 SVGAGI. The CDR3: CASSYGAGVTPLHF. Here the CDR3 DNA reads TGTGCCAGCAGTTACGGTGCGGGGGTAACACCCCTCCACTTT.

Relative to its sample, this clonotype is medium-sized (0.01 to 0.1%). The chain links TRBV29-1 to TRBJ1-2; a weak D match, TRBD1 (6 bases). Per the germline V gene, CDR1 is SQVTM and CDR2 is ANQGSEA. This CDR3 spans 14 amino acids. Trimming removed 6 bases from V and 2 bases from J, with 16 bases in between. CDR3 DNA: TGCAGCGTCCGTTCACAGGGAGCAAACTATGGCTACACCTTC. Its protein is CSVRSQGANYGYTF.

This chain joins TRBV10-3 and TRBJ2-1; D gene uncertain. The V gene's germline CDR1 is ENHRY and CDR2 SYGVKD. CDR3 length equals 15 residues. V lost 5 bases and J lost 2, with 13 bases in between. The CDR3 nucleotides are TGTGCCATCAGTAACCGTAGGAACCCCTACAATGAGCAGTTCTTC. This encodes CAISNRRNPYNEQFF.

There are a few counts of this clonotype. This rearrangement joins TRBV7-9 to TRBJ2-7; D unresolved. V lost 5 bases and J lost 1, with 9 bases in between. Germline loops: CDR1 SEHNR, CDR2 FQNEAQ (reference sequence). The CDR3 consists of 13 residues. CDR3 sequence reads: CASSHQESYEQYF. The CDR3, as DNA: TGTGCCAGCAGCCATCAGGAGTCCTACGAGCAGTACTTC.

The chain uses TRBV6-5 and TRBJ2-1, with no clear D. CDR3 length: 16 amino acids. Germline-derived CDR1 and CDR2 are MNHEY and SVGAGI. The V gene lost 6 bases and the J gene lost 0 bases, with 15 bases spanning the gap. DNA for the CDR3: TGTGCCAGCAGCTCCCGGGCCCTCAGCTCCTACAATGAGCAGTTCTTC. Protein: CASSSRALSSYNEQFF.

V usage is TRBV5-4 and J usage is TRBJ2-5; weak D call: TRBD2 (6 bases). V lost 3 bases to trimming and J lost 3 bases, with 9 bases between them. CDR3 length: 13 amino acids. In germline, CDR1 is SGHNT, CDR2 YYREEE (reference sequence). CDR3 sequence reads: CASSSTRKETQYF. The CDR3 DNA follows: TGTGCCAGCAGCTCGACTAGGAAAGAGACCCAGTACTTC. Variable domain in full (rest from reference TRBV5-4 and TRBJ2-5): ETGVTQSPTHLIKTRGQQVTLRCSSQSGHNTVSWYQQALGQGPQFIFQYYREEENGRGNFPPRFSGLQFPNYSSELNVNALELDDSALYLCASSSTRKETQYFGPGTRLLVL.

In its sample, this clonotype was seen a few times. V gene TRBV6-6 combines with J gene TRBJ2-1; 12 bases map to TRBD2. Germline V gene sequence: CDR1 MNHNY, CDR2 SVGAGI (reference sequence). The CDR3 spans 21 residues. J lost 6 bases, V lost 2 bases, and 20 bases had no gene match. The chain's CDR3 is CASSYRGTSGGPWLFGNEQFF. CDR3 coding DNA: TGTGCCAGCAGTTACAGGGGCACTAGCGGGGGGCCATGGTTGTTCGGCAATGAGCAGTTCTTC.

This clonotype was seen more than once but under ten times. The chain recombines TRBV5-6 with TRBJ1-5; D is unresolved. V lost 0 bases, J lost 1 base, and 8 bases lay in between. Germline V CDR1 and CDR2: SGHDT, YYEEEE. There are 15 residues in the CDR3. The CDR3 nucleotides are TGTGCCAGCAGCTTGGTGGGAGCGAGCAATCAGCCCCAGCATTTT. Translation: CASSLVGASNQPQHF.

The rearrangement joins TRBV12-3 or TRBV12-4 to TRBJ2-1, with 11 bases that match TRBD1. The length of the CDR3 is 14 residues. Trimming took 5 bases from V and 4 from J; bases not matched to a gene: 1. The CDR3 spells CASSGQGAYNEQFF. The DNA of the CDR3 is TGTGCCAGCAGTGGACAGGGGGCTTACAATGAGCAGTTCTTC.

This clonotype is labeled medium-sized (0.01 to 0.1%). This chain uses TRBV27 with TRBJ2-1; 9 bases match TRBD1. Germline CDR1 and CDR2: MNHEY and SMNVEV (reference sequence). CDR3 length: 14 residues. The V gene end was trimmed by 8 bases and the J gene end by 8 bases; junction bases not matched to a gene: 10. The CDR3: CASGLGQGSYEQFF. CDR3 coding DNA: TGTGCCAGCGGGTTGGGACAGGGCTCCTATGAGCAGTTCTTC.

This clonotype has just one count. V gene TRBV5-1 combines with J gene TRBJ2-5, with D unresolved. Germline values: CDR1 SGHRS, CDR2 YFSETQ. The CDR3 contains 12 residues. Trimming took off 2 bases at V and 5 bases at J, with 7 bases between the two ends. The CDR3 nucleotides read TGCGCCAGCAGCTTAGGCTCCGAGACCCAGTACTTC. Translating gives CASSLGSETQYF. The full variable domain, in which reference TRBV5-1 and TRBJ2-5 provide the parts outside the CDR3, is KAGVTQTPRYLIKTRGQQVTLSCSPISGHRSVSWYQQTPGQGLQFLFEYFSETQRNKGNFPGRFSGRQFSNSRSEMNVSTLELGDSALYLCASSLGSETQYFGPGTRLLVL.

The table lists this clonotype with a few counts. CDR3 bases: TGTGCCAGCAGTTACTTTAGCGGGGATTTTAATGAGCAGTTCTTC. It specifies CASSYFSGDFNEQFF. This chain uses TRBV6-5 with TRBJ2-1; 8 bases match TRBD2. Germline CDR1 MNHEY, CDR2 SVGAGI. Trimming took 1 base from V and 7 from J; bases not matched to a gene: 6. CDR3 length: 15 residues.

The gene calls are TRBV7-9 and TRBJ1-2, with D unclear. This CDR3 has 12 amino acids. The germline V and J ends were trimmed by 3 bases and 8 bases, with 10 bases remaining between them. Germline-derived CDR1 and CDR2 are SEHNR and FQNEAQ (reference sequence). The CDR3 nucleotides read TGTGCCAGCAGCTTCAATCGGGAAGGCTACACCTTC. This codes for CASSFNREGYTF.

The gene calls are TRBV14 and TRBJ1-6; D is uncertain. Germline V gene data show CDR1 as SGHDN and CDR2 as FVKESK. CDR3 length: 13 amino acids. Trimming cost V 0 bases and J 10 bases, with 7 bases left between them. CDR3 nucleotides: TGTGCCAGCAGCCAAGATTTTCTCTCACCCCTCCACTTT. It specifies CASSQDFLSPLHF.

The chain combines TRBV19 with TRBJ2-2, with D hard to call. The V gene's germline CDR1 is LNHDA and CDR2 SQIVND (reference sequence). The CDR3 is 12 residues long. Trimming left V 2 bases short and J 7 bases short, with 5 bases between. CDR3 nucleotide sequence: TGTGCCAGTAGTATAAGGAGCGGGGAGCTGTTTTTT. This codes for CASSIRSGELFF. Full variable domain (missing parts from reference TRBV19 and TRBJ2-2): DGGITQSPKYLFRKEGQNVTLSCEQNLNHDAMYWYRQDPGQGLRLIYYSQIVNDFQKGDIAEGYSVSREKKESFPLTVTSAQKNPTAFYLCASSIRSGELFFGEGSRLTVL.

This clonotype was seen only a few times. The chain couples TRBV5-6 to TRBJ1-2, with TRBD1 as a possible D gene (6 bases). Trimming shortened V by 4 bases and J by 4 bases, and 17 bases separated the two germline ends. In germline, CDR1 is SGHDT, CDR2 YYEEEE. The CDR3 length is 15 residues. CDR3 sequence reads: CASSPGTLNLYGYTF. The CDR3, as DNA: TGTGCCAGCAGCCCCGGGACACTAAACCTCTATGGCTACACCTTC.

This clonotype has a handful of counts. The chain uses TRBV6-1 and TRBJ1-2; 7 nucleotides match TRBD1. Germline V lookup: CDR1 MNHNS, CDR2 SASEGT. The CDR3 contains 13 residues. With V trimmed by 6 bases and J by 4 bases, 5 bases remained unmatched. DNA of the CDR3: TGTGCCAGCAGAAGGGACAGACTCTATGGCTACACCTTC. This gives the protein CASRRDRLYGYTF.

This clonotype was detected only a few times. The rearrangement links TRBV5-6 to TRBJ2-1; D is perhaps TRBD1 or TRBD2 (7 bases each). The CDR3 is made up of 16 amino acids. Germline assignment: CDR1 SGHDT and CDR2 YYEEEE. Between the trimmed V and J ends, which lost 6 bases and 1 base, there was a span of 17 bases. The chain's CDR3 is CASTGGGLTSYNEQFF. CDR3 nucleotide sequence: TGTGCCAGCACAGGGGGGGGTTTAACGTCCTACAATGAGCAGTTCTTC.

In its sample, this clonotype ranks as medium-sized. The chain is built from TRBV5-4 and TRBJ2-6; D remains unclear. The V gene's germline CDR1 is SGHNT and CDR2 YYREEE (reference sequence). The CDR3 length is 17 residues. With 4 bases removed from V and 3 bases from J, the gap between germline ends came to 17 bases. CDR3 residues: CASSGGLGLGGANVLTF. As DNA, the CDR3 is TGTGCCAGCAGCGGTGGGCTCGGTCTTGGTGGGGCCAACGTCCTGACTTTC.

The genes are TRBV5-1 and TRBJ1-2; tentatively, D is TRBD1 (5 bases). Germline CDR1 and CDR2: SGHRS and YFSETQ. CDR3 length equals 15 residues. Trimming removed 0 bases from V and 4 bases from J, with 13 bases in between. The CDR3 is CASSLAGAGGYGYTF. As DNA, the CDR3 is TGCGCCAGCAGCTTGGCCGGGGCAGGTGGCTATGGCTACACCTTC.

This clonotype was seen only a few times. The rearrangement uses TRBV6-1 and TRBJ2-3; 9 bases are shared with TRBD1. From germline, CDR1 is MNHNS and CDR2 SASEGT. This CDR3 is 15 amino acids long. J lost 4 bases, V lost 6 bases, and 8 bases had no gene match. Written as DNA, the CDR3 is TGTGCCAGCAGATTAGGACAGGGGTTGGCAGATACGCAGTATTTT. Encoded protein: CASRLGQGLADTQYF.

This clonotype has only one observation. The J gene is TRBJ1-1, the V gene TRBV6-2 or TRBV6-3, with 7 nucleotides matching TRBD1. The CDR3 totals 15 residues. Germline trimming cut 6 bases from V and 5 bases from J; bases unmatched to any gene: 12. CDR1 MNHEY and CDR2 SVGEGT come from the germline V gene. As DNA, the CDR3 is TGTGCCAGCAGGCCTGACAGGGCCCCTATAACTGAAGCTTTCTTT. It yields the protein CASRPDRAPITEAFF.

This clonotype was seen once. This clone may be a read error of a much larger clone one base away. This chain connects TRBV6-1 to TRBJ2-3, with a weak D call TRBD2 (7 bases). Germline CDR1 and CDR2: MNHNS and SASEGT. The CDR3 is 14 residues long. With 10 bases removed from V and 7 bases from J, the gap between germline ends came to 21 bases. CDR3 coding DNA: TGTGCCACAGTGGGGGGGGGCCTCGCAAATACGCAGTATTTT. Amino acid sequence: CATVGGGLANTQYF.

This clonotype was counted between two and nine times. The chain couples TRBV18 to TRBJ2-3; 14 bases map to TRBD2. V shed 3 bases and J 4 bases; nucleotides not matched to a gene: 3. This CDR3 spans 16 amino acids. Germline V lookup: CDR1 KGHSH, CDR2 LQKENI. The chain's CDR3 is CASSPGTSGGADTQYF. CDR3 DNA: TGTGCCAGCTCACCCGGGACTAGCGGGGGTGCAGATACGCAGTATTTT.

The chain links TRBV21-1 to TRBJ2-3; TRBD2, the table's D call, was not compared with the DNA. TRBV21-1 is described as a pseudogene. This CDR3 comprises 15 residues. CDR3 region: CASSRLAGGTDTQYF. CDR3 coding DNA: TGTGCCAGCAGCAGACTAGCGGGGGGCACAGATACGCAGTATTTT.

The chain has TRBV12-3 or TRBV12-4 and TRBJ1-1; possible D gene TRBD1, 6 bases. CDR3 size: 13 residues. V lost 3 bases to trimming and J lost 4 bases, with 9 bases between them. As DNA, the CDR3 is TGTGCCAGCAGTTTTAGGGGGGGCACTGAAGCTTTCTTT. Translated, it gives CASSFRGGTEAFF.